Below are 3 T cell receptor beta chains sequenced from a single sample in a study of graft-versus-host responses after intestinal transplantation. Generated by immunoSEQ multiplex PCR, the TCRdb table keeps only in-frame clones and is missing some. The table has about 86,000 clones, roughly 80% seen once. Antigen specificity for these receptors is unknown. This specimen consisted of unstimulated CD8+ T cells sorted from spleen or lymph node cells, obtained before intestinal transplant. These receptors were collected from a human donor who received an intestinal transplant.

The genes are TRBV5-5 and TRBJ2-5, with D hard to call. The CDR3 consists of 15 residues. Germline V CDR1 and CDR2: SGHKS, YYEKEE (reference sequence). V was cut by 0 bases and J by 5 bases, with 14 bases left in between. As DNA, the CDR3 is TGTGCCAGCAGCTTGGGGGCACGGATTGGGGAGACCCAGTACTTC. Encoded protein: CASSLGARIGETQYF.

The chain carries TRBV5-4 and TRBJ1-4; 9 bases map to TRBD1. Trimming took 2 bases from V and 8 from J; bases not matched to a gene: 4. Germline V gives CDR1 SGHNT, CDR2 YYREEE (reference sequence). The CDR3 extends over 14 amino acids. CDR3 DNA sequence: TGTGCCAGCAGCTTCGGGACAGGGAAAGAAAAACTGTTTTTT. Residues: CASSFGTGKEKLFF.

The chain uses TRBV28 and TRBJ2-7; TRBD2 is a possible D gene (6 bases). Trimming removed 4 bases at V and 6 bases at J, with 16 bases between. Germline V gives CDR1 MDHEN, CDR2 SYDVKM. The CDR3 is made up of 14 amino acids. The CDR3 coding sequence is TGTGCCAGCAGTTCACTAGAGAGGGGAGGCGAGCAGTACTTC. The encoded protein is CASSSLERGGEQYF. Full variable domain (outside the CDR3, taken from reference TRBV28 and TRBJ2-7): DVKVTQSSRYLVKRTGEKVFLECVQDMDHENMFWYRQDPGLGLRLIYFSYDVKMKEKGDIPEGYSVSREKKERFSLILESASTNQTSMYLCASSSLERGGEQYFGPGTRLTVT.